Below are 32 T cell receptor beta chains sequenced from a single sample in a study of blood T cell repertoires in COVID-19. Only in-frame clones appear in the TCRdb table, and some are missing; sequencing was by immunoSEQ multiplex PCR. Of around 150,000 clones listed, roughly 90% are singletons. The sample taken for sequencing was peripheral blood. These TCRs come from a man aged 55 to 70 with acute or convalescent COVID-19.

The J gene is TRBJ1-5, the V gene TRBV14; the D is unclear. V was pared by 0 bases and J by 0 bases, with 27 bases between. This CDR3 has 22 amino acids. The germline V gene encodes CDR1 SGHDN and CDR2 FVKESK. CDR3 nucleotides: TGTGCCAGCAGCCAAGATCTGCGCCCCCGAGGAAATCTAATTAATAGCAATCAGCCCCAGCATTTT. Its translation: CASSQDLRPRGNLINSNQPQHF.

The chain has TRBV18 and TRBJ2-6; 9 bases align to TRBD1. The CDR3 extends over 19 amino acids. Germline V CDR1 and CDR2: KGHSH, LQKENI. Trimming removed 2 bases from V and 0 bases from J; junction bases left unmatched: 8. The CDR3 region is CASSPFKTGGVSGANVLTF. The CDR3 DNA sequence: TGTGCCAGCTCACCATTCAAGACAGGGGGTGTCTCTGGGGCCAACGTCCTGACTTTC.

J is TRBJ2-5 and V is TRBV2, with 10 positions matching TRBD2. The ends lost 4 bases at V and 7 bases at J; junction bases unmatched: 9. Germline lookup yields CDR1 SNHLY and CDR2 FYNNEI. CDR3 length: 15 residues. CDR3 coding DNA: TGTGCCAGCAGTGTGCTAGCGGGGGACTTTAGGACCCAGTACTTC. This sequence encodes CASSVLAGDFRTQYF.

The rearrangement links TRBV4-1 to TRBJ1-5; 9 bases agree with TRBD1. The germline gives CDR1 MGHRA, CDR2 YSYEKL. V lost 1 base to trimming and J lost 6 bases; unmatched junction nucleotides: 1. The CDR3 spans 14 residues. CDR3 amino acids: CASSQGQGGQPQHF. CDR3 nucleotides: TGCGCCAGCAGCCAAGGACAGGGGGGTCAGCCCCAGCATTTT.

V gene TRBV2 combines with J gene TRBJ1-1, with 10 bases aligning to TRBD1. Per the germline V gene, CDR1 is SNHLY and CDR2 is FYNNEI. CDR3 length equals 13 residues. V lost 5 bases and J lost 10; bases outside the gene matches: 7. The CDR3 DNA follows: TGTGCCAGCAGTTTCGGACAGGGGGTAGGAGCTTTCTTT. Protein product: CASSFGQGVGAFF.

The J gene is TRBJ1-6, the V gene TRBV19; D is uncertain. Germline V gene data show CDR1 as LNHDA and CDR2 as SQIVND (reference sequence). V lost 5 bases and J 5 bases, leaving 19 bases between the germline ends. This CDR3 is built from 17 residues. CDR3 residues: CASSPTFGLGNNSPLHF. DNA of the CDR3: TGTGCCAGTAGTCCTACCTTCGGTCTCGGGAATAATTCACCCCTCCACTTT.

V and J are TRBV6-2 or TRBV6-3 and TRBJ1-1; D possibly corresponds to TRBD1 (5 bases). CDR3 size: 13 residues. Germline assignment: CDR1 MNHEY and CDR2 SVGEGT. With 5 bases removed from V and 8 bases from J, the gap between germline ends came to 15 bases. CDR3 loop: CASSPGGTLEAFF. The CDR3, as DNA: TGTGCCAGCAGTCCCGGGGGGACCCTCGAAGCTTTCTTT.

The V and J genes are TRBV21-1 and TRBJ1-4; no check of the table's D call, TRBD1, against the DNA was made. TRBV21-1 is classified as a pseudogene. The CDR3 runs to 15 residues. The CDR3 loop reads CASSKPEGAVEKLFF. CDR3 coding DNA: TGTGCCAGCAGCAAACCGGAGGGGGCAGTTGAAAAACTGTTTTTT.

The CDR3 is CASKSGARGRGYGYTF. The CDR3 DNA follows: TGTGCCAGCAAGTCGGGCGCTAGGGGGCGCGGCTATGGCTACACCTTC. The chain is built from TRBV27 and TRBJ1-2, with 7 bases matching TRBD1. J gave up 4 bases and V 7 bases, and 15 bases lay outside the gene matches. The CDR3 is 16 amino acids. Per germline, CDR1 MNHEY and CDR2 SMNVEV (reference sequence).

The chain employs TRBV19 and TRBJ2-1; 9 bases map to TRBD2. This CDR3 is built from 15 residues. V was pared by 3 bases and J by 4 bases, with 4 bases of the junction left unmatched. CDR1 and CDR2 (germline): LNHDA, SQIVND (reference sequence). This chain's CDR3 is CASSIVRGGYNEQFF. The CDR3, as DNA: TGTGCCAGTAGTATTGTGCGGGGGGGGTACAATGAGCAGTTCTTC.

The genes are TRBV9 and TRBJ2-2; 7 positions agree with TRBD1. Losses at the gene ends were 1 base for V and 5 bases for J; bases not matched to a gene: 8. Germline lookup yields CDR1 SGDLS and CDR2 YYNGEE. This CDR3 contains 16 residues. The DNA of the CDR3 is TGTGCCAGCAGCGTACCAGGGGGATTGAATACCGGGGAGCTGTTTTTT. It specifies CASSVPGGLNTGELFF.

This chain joins TRBV6-6 and TRBJ1-2, with TRBD1 identical over 8 bases. The germline gives CDR1 MNHNY, CDR2 SVGAGI (reference sequence). V lost 0 bases to trimming and J lost 8 bases; unmatched junction nucleotides: 11. The CDR3 has 16 residues. The CDR3 DNA sequence: TGTGCCAGCAGTTACTCGTGGACAGGGAGGTTAGAGGGCTACACCTTC. This translates into CASSYSWTGRLEGYTF.

The CDR3 DNA follows: TGTGCCAGCAGCTTGGTGGACAGGGGAAAAAACATTCAGTACTTC. Protein: CASSLVDRGKNIQYF. The genes are TRBV5-6 and TRBJ2-4; 9 bases fit TRBD1. The CDR3 sequence is 15 residues long. V dropped 0 bases and J dropped 4; count of bases not matched to a gene: 2. Germline V gene sequence: CDR1 SGHDT, CDR2 YYEEEE.

This chain joins TRBV5-4 and TRBJ2-7, with 9 bases aligning to TRBD1. The germline gives CDR1 SGHNT, CDR2 YYREEE (reference sequence). The trim removed 3 bases at V and 7 bases at J, leaving 11 bases unmatched. The CDR3 sequence is 15 residues long. In DNA, the CDR3 is TGTGCCAGCAGCTCACAACAGGGGGCTATTTGGGAGCAGTACTTC. This encodes CASSSQQGAIWEQYF.

The rearrangement links TRBV12-5 to TRBJ1-5, with 7 bases aligning to TRBD1. J was trimmed by 7 bases and V by 5 bases; bases with no gene match: 2. The CDR3 sequence is 12 residues long. The germline V gene has CDR1 LGHNT and CDR2 FRNRAP. The CDR3: CASGTGAQPQHF. The CDR3 DNA follows: TGTGCTAGTGGTACAGGGGCACAGCCCCAGCATTTT.

The chain carries TRBV3-1 (or the pseudogene TRBV3-2) and TRBJ2-5; possible D gene TRBD1, 6 bases. V gave up 4 bases and J gave up 5 bases, with 14 bases separating them. CDR1 is LGHDT and CDR2 is YNNKEL in the germline V gene (reference sequence). This CDR3 region has 14 residues. CDR3 protein: CASSPTGRWETQYF. The CDR3 DNA follows: TGTGCCAGCAGCCCCACAGGGAGATGGGAGACCCAGTACTTC.

The chain recombines TRBV19 with TRBJ2-1; TRBD2 aligns across 7 bases. Per germline, CDR1 LNHDA and CDR2 SQIVND (reference sequence). CDR3 length equals 19 residues. The V gene end was trimmed by 0 bases and the J gene end by 7 bases; junction bases not matched to a gene: 18. CDR3 loop: CASSIEGIAGLLPPNEQFF. The CDR3 DNA follows: TGTGCCAGTAGTATAGAGGGTATAGCGGGCCTCCTCCCGCCAAATGAGCAGTTCTTC.

The rearrangement uses TRBV6-4 and TRBJ2-5; possible D gene TRBD1, 6 bases. V lost 1 base and J 2 bases, leaving 17 bases between the germline ends. Germline assignment: CDR1 MRHNA and CDR2 SNTAGT. This CDR3 is 17 amino acids long. CDR3 bases: TGTGCCAGCAGTGACTGCGTGACGGGGACACCGCAAGAGACCCAGTACTTC. Translating gives CASSDCVTGTPQETQYF.

V usage is TRBV5-5 and J usage is TRBJ1-2; tentatively, D is TRBD1 (5 bases). This CDR3 comprises 16 residues. Germline V gene sequence: CDR1 SGHKS, CDR2 YYEKEE (reference sequence). The germline V and J ends were trimmed by 0 bases and 1 base, with 13 bases remaining between them. The CDR3 spells CASSLAWDWLNYGYTF. The DNA of the CDR3 is TGTGCCAGCAGCTTGGCATGGGACTGGCTTAACTATGGCTACACCTTC.

The gene calls are TRBV7-6 and TRBJ1-1; the D is unclear. Germline lookup yields CDR1 SGHVS and CDR2 FNYEAQ. The CDR3 length is 17 residues. V lost 1 base to trimming and J lost 0 bases, with 15 bases between them. In DNA, the CDR3 is TGTGCCAGCAGCTTAGAGGCCAGCGGGGTTATGAACACTGAAGCTTTCTTT. It codes for CASSLEASGVMNTEAFF.

This chain uses TRBV30 with TRBJ1-1, with D maybe TRBD1 (6 bases). V gave up 2 bases and J gave up 2 bases, with 15 bases separating them. CDR1 is GTSNPN, CDR2 SVGIG, per germline (reference sequence). The CDR3 length is 15 residues. For the CDR3, the DNA is TGTGCCTGGAGTCGCCTCGGACAGTTCAACACTGAAGCTTTCTTT. It translates to CAWSRLGQFNTEAFF.

The chain carries TRBV30 and TRBJ1-2; the match to TRBD1 covers 9 bases. The V segment lost 6 bases and the J segment 4 bases; nucleotides outside the gene matches: 9. Germline values: CDR1 GTSNPN, CDR2 SVGIG (reference sequence). CDR3 size: 14 residues. The CDR3 spells CACVKGQGSYGYTF. The CDR3 DNA is TGTGCCTGCGTTAAGGGACAGGGAAGCTATGGCTACACCTTC.

The chain has TRBV4-3 and TRBJ1-1, with 7 bases that match TRBD1. With 4 bases clipped from V and 1 base from J, the junction kept 9 bases outside the gene matches. Germline-derived CDR1 and CDR2 are LGHNA and YSLEER. The CDR3 contains 16 residues. CDR3 protein: CASSPGTVLRNTEAFF. The CDR3 DNA sequence: TGCGCCAGCAGCCCCGGGACAGTATTGAGGAACACTGAAGCTTTCTTT.

The CDR3 nucleotides read TGTGCCAGCAGTCGCCTTCAGGGGGCTCAAGGGGTTGGTTCACCCCTCCACTTT. Residues: CASSRLQGAQGVGSPLHF. V usage is TRBV6-6 and J usage is TRBJ1-6; 8 nucleotides line up with TRBD1. The CDR3 runs to 18 residues. Germline CDR1 MNHNY, CDR2 SVGAGI (reference sequence). V gave up 5 bases and J gave up 9 bases; unmatched junction bases: 18.

The V call is TRBV6-5, the J call TRBJ1-1; possibly TRBD1 for D (5 bases). V was shortened by 2 bases and J by 3 bases, with 10 bases between the two germline ends. The CDR3 extends over 14 amino acids. Germline lookup yields CDR1 MNHEY and CDR2 SVGAGI. CDR3 DNA sequence: TGTGCCAGCAGTTACAGGGCGGGGGACACTGAAGCTTTCTTT. Translating it yields CASSYRAGDTEAFF.

The V and J genes are TRBV12-5 and TRBJ2-3, with 10 bases aligning to TRBD2. The CDR3 sequence is 15 residues long. Germline V gene lookup returns CDR1 LGHNT and CDR2 FRNRAP. This CDR3 is CATTLAGAYFDTQYF. In DNA form, the CDR3 reads TGTGCCACAACCCTAGCGGGGGCGTACTTTGATACGCAGTATTTT.

The chain couples TRBV7-9 to TRBJ1-4, with D hard to call. The CDR3 is 18 residues long. V was shortened by 5 bases and J by 8 bases, with 27 bases between the two germline ends. The V gene's germline CDR1 is SEHNR and CDR2 FQNEAQ (reference sequence). In nucleotides, the CDR3 is TGTGCCAGCAGCGACACATCAAAAAATCCCAACGAACGGGAAAAACTGTTTTTT. Translating gives CASSDTSKNPNEREKLFF.

The V gene is TRBV29-1, the J gene TRBJ1-3; no definite D call. The CDR3 contains 14 residues. Germline V gives CDR1 SQVTM, CDR2 ANQGSEA. Deletions cut 6 bases from V and 8 bases from J, with 20 bases between. The CDR3 protein is CSVSGLLRPDTIYF. As DNA, the CDR3 is TGCAGCGTCTCTGGGCTCCTCCGTCCAGACACCATATATTTT.

The chain uses TRBV9 and TRBJ2-1; TRBD2 matches 11 bases. The CDR3 is 15 residues long. Looked up from germline, CDR1 is SGDLS and CDR2 is YYNGEE. The J segment lost 8 bases and the V segment lost 0 bases, leaving 4 bases of the junction unmatched. CDR3: CASSVGSGGAHEQFF. The CDR3, as DNA: TGTGCCAGCAGCGTAGGTAGCGGGGGGGCCCATGAGCAGTTCTTC. Using reference TRBV9 and TRBJ2-1 for the parts outside the CDR3, the full variable domain is DSGVTQTPKHLITATGQRVTLRCSPRSGDLSVYWYQQSLDQGLQFLIQYYNGEERAKGNILERFSAQQFPDLHSELNLSSLELGDSALYFCASSVGSGGAHEQFFGPGTRLTVL.

This chain connects TRBV7-9 to TRBJ2-1; weak D call: TRBD2 (5 bases). Germline V gene lookup returns CDR1 SEHNR and CDR2 FQNEAQ (reference sequence). With 6 bases removed from V and 4 bases from J, the gap between germline ends came to 16 bases. This CDR3 comprises 15 residues. CDR3: CASSPTGSAYNEQFF. The CDR3 DNA is TGTGCCAGCAGTCCGACGGGGTCTGCTTACAATGAGCAGTTCTTC. Looking up the rest from reference TRBV7-9 and TRBJ2-1 gives the full variable domain: DTGVSQNPRHKITKRGQNVTFRCDPISEHNRLYWYRQTLGQGPEFLTYFQNEAQLEKSRLLSDRFSAERPKGSFSTLEIQRTEQGDSAMYLCASSPTGSAYNEQFFGPGTRLTVL.

As regards this clone: The same CDR3 is also encoded by other DNA sequences in this sample. The V and J genes are TRBV6-5 and TRBJ1-5; D is perhaps TRBD1 (5 bases). CDR3 length: 14 amino acids. V shed 8 bases and J shed 2 bases, with 13 bases lying between them. Germline lookup yields CDR1 MNHEY and CDR2 SVGAGI. The CDR3 protein is CASRSRGGNQPQHF. For the CDR3, the DNA is TGTGCCAGCCGCAGCCGGGGGGGCAATCAGCCCCAGCATTTT.

This chain links TRBV6-5 with TRBJ2-7, with TRBD1 matching 10 bases. Germline-derived CDR1 and CDR2 are MNHEY and SVGAGI. The V and J ends lost 0 bases and 2 bases, in that order; junction bases with no gene match: 1. CDR3 length equals 15 residues. CDR3 sequence reads: CASSYSDRGAYEQYF. The DNA for the CDR3 is TGTGCCAGCAGTTACTCGGACAGGGGGGCCTACGAGCAGTACTTC.